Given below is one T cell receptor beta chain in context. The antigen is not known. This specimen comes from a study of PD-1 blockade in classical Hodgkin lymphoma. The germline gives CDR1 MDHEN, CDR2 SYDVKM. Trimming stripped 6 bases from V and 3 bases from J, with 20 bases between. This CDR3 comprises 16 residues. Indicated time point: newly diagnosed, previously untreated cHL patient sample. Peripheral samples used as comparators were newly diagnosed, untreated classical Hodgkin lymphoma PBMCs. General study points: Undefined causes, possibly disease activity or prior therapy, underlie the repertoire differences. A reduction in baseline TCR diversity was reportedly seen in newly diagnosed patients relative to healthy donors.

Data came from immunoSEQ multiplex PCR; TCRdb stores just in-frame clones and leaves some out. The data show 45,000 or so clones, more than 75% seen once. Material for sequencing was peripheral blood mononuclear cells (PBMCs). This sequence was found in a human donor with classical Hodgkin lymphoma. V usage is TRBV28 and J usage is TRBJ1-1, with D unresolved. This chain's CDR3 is CASSQFPGGLDTEAFF. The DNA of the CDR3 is TGTGCCAGCAGCCAGTTCCCTGGCGGCCTTGACACTGAAGCTTTCTTT. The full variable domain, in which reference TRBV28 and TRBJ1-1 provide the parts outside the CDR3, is DVKVTQSSRYLVKRTGEKVFLECVQDMDHENMFWYRQDPGLGLRLIYFSYDVKMKEKGDIPEGYSVSREKKERFSLILESASTNQTSMYLCASSQFPGGLDTEAFFGQGTRLTVV.